The rows below give T cell receptor beta chains drawn from one sample of a study of blood T cell repertoires in COVID-19. Assay: immunoSEQ multiplex PCR; the TCRdb copy retains only in-frame clones and omits some. The sample has just over 250,000 clones, 88% seen once. The sample comprised peripheral blood. The receptors come from a man in his sixties who had recovered from COVID-19. Both conserved end residues are part of each CDR3. The D gene is left open where the match is weak.

d_call j_call v_call cdr3_aa
. TRBJ1-5 TRBV15 CATSRVSENQPQHF
. TRBJ2-2 TRBV7-3 CASSPWRGNTGELFF
. TRBJ1-2 TRBV9 CASSPHGVDRIFNYGYTF
. TRBJ1-2 TRBV7-9 CASSLDRVWENYGYTF
. TRBJ2-7 TRBV19 CASRGGARHEQYF
. TRBJ2-2 TRBV11-3 CASSLWRAGADNTGELFF
. TRBJ2-2 TRBV27 CASSSSTSGRKLFF
. TRBJ2-1 TRBV5-1 CASSYTNEQFF
. TRBJ2-4 TRBV5-1 CASSLDIQHTGRENIQYF
TRBD2 TRBJ2-4 TRBV7-2 CASSATSGGAALNIQYF
TRBD1 TRBJ1-1 TRBV6-6 CASRILQGGPDTEAFF
TRBD2 TRBJ2-3 TRBV4-1 CASSHGRTSDDGDTQYF
. TRBJ2-7 TRBV10-3 CAISESPTAIYEQYF
TRBD1 TRBJ1-1 TRBV9 CASSVRGTAKAFF
. TRBJ2-1 TRBV6-4 CASRMDSSYNEQFF
TRBD1 TRBJ2-7 TRBV4-1 CASSQTPGQSYEQYF
. TRBJ1-3 TRBV28 CASNVGGGSGNTIYF
. TRBJ1-1 TRBV12-3/TRBV12-4 CASSSTALAFF
. TRBJ1-5 TRBV7-2 CASSLDSLNQPQHF
TRBD1 TRBJ2-1 TRBV30 CAWRRPGQGSHEQFF
. TRBJ2-3 TRBV5-1 CASSTQRTDTQYF
. TRBJ1-5 TRBV4-1 CASSQLWGEDQPQHF
. TRBJ2-5 TRBV6-1 CASSEGPPSTQYF
TRBD2 TRBJ2-2 TRBV24-1 CATSPAGAGTGELFF
. TRBJ1-5 TRBV7-8 CASSLVLGGNQPQHF
TRBD1 TRBJ2-7 TRBV6-2/TRBV6-3 CASSYSSRGPRSYEQYF
TRBD1 TRBJ2-7 TRBV7-3 CASSLYGTGGEEQYF